The sequence of this T cell receptor (beta chain) was determined in a study of T cell changes during pregnancy in multiple sclerosis. This CDR3 is 14 amino acids long. Trimming left V 5 bases short and J 4 bases short, with 15 bases between. Germline loops: CDR1 GTSNPN, CDR2 SVGIG (reference sequence). Clones were read by immunoSEQ multiplex PCR, and TCRdb kept only the in-frame ones, dropping some. This sample has approximately 18,000 clones; around four fifths occur once, and the top ten carry 10%. This specimen was CD8+ T cells from peripheral blood mononuclear cells, taken in the second trimester of pregnancy. This TCR was sampled from a female donor in good health, enrolled as a control in a pregnancy study. The chain combines TRBV30 with TRBJ1-3; a possible D gene is TRBD1 (5 bases). The CDR3 DNA reads as TGTGCCTGGGGCCCCGGGGGATCGGGAAACACCATATATTTT. As protein: CAWGPGGSGNTIYF.